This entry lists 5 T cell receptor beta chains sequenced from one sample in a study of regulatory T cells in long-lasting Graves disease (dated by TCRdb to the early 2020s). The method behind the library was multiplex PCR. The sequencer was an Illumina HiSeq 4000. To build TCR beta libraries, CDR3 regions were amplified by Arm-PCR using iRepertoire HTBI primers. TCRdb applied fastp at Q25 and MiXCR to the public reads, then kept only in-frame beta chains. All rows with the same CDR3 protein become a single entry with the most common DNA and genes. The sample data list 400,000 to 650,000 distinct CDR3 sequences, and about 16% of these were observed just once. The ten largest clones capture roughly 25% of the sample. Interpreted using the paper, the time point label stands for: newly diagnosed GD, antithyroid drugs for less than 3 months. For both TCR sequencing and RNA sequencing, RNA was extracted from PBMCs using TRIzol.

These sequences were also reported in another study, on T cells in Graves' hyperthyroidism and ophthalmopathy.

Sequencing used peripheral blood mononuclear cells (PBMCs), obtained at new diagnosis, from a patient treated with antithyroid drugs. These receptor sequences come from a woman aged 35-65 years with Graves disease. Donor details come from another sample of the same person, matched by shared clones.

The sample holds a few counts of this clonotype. CDR3 sequence (DNA): TGTGCCAGTAGTACGTCGACAGGTAGCAATCAGCCCCAGCATTTT. Amino acid sequence: CASSTSTGSNQPQHF. The chain recombines TRBV19 with TRBJ1-5; a weak D match, TRBD1 (6 bases). Looked up from germline, CDR1 is LNHDA and CDR2 is SQIVND (reference sequence). Trimming removed 4 bases at V and 0 bases at J, with 10 bases between. The CDR3 length is 15 residues.

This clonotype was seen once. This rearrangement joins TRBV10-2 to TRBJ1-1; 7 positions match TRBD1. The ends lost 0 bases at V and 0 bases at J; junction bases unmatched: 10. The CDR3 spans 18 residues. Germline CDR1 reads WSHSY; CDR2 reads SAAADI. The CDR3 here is CASSESKGAGSLNTEAFF. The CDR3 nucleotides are TGCGCCAGCAGTGAGTCGAAGGGGGCGGGGAGTTTGAACACTGAAGCTTTCTTT.

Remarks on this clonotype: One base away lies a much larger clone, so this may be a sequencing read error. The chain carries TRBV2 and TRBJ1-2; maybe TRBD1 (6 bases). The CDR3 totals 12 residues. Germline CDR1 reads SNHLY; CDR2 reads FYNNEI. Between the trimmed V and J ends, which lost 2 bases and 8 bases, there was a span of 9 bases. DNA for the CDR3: TGTGCCAGCAGTGAACTTGGGGGCGGCTACACCTTC. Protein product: CASSELGGGYTF.

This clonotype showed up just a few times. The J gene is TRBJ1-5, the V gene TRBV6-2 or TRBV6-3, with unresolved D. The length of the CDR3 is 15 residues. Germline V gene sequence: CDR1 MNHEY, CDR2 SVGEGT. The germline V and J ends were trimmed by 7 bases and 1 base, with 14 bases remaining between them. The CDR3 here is CASTNSYPSNQPQHF. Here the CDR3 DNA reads TGTGCCAGCACCAACTCTTATCCCAGCAATCAGCCCCAGCATTTT.

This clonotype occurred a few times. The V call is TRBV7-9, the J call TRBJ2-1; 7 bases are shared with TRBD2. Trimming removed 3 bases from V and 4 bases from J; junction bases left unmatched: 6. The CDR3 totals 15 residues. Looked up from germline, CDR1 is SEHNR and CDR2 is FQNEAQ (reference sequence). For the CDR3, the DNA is TGTGCCAGCAGCTTTACGGGGGGACCTTACAATGAGCAGTTCTTC. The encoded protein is CASSFTGGPYNEQFF.